This entry describes one T cell receptor (beta chain). Its antigen is unidentified. Germline V gene data show CDR1 as MNHEY and CDR2 as SMNVEV (reference sequence). The germline V and J ends were trimmed by 10 bases and 1 base, with 14 bases remaining between them. The CDR3 is made up of 14 amino acids. TCRdb fed the reads into MiXCR, producing one record per CDR3 protein. The sample records some 800,000 distinct CDR3 sequences, 32% being singletons. These data belong to a study of T cell repertoires in cytomegalovirus infection. Study summary: TCR beta signatures that were public indicated CMV infection and matching HLA type.

Study results and limitations: Carriage of CMV together with the relevant HLA was identifiable through cumulative public TCR beta family frequency. The study found HLA-C-restricted CMV-specific TCR beta clonotypes dominating the ex vivo response.

V usage is TRBV27 and J usage is TRBJ2-1; D is ambiguous. The clonotype comes from a human donor in good health (CMV status not recorded). Some clones in this sample may be carry-over from other donors' samples. Sequencing was performed on cultured CD8+ T cells from PBMCs, taken from culture after CMV antigen stimulation. In nucleotides, the CDR3 is TGTGCCATCGCTTTGGCGGATTCCTACAATGAGCAGTTCTTC. Its translation: CAIALADSYNEQFF.